A single TCR beta chain is shown here with its context. Germline V gene sequence: CDR1 KGHDR, CDR2 SFDVKD. V dropped 5 bases and J dropped 0 bases, with 10 bases sitting between them. This CDR3 is 15 amino acids long. This record belongs to a study of control samples from healthy donors and cancer patients. Repertoires were generated with immunoSEQ multiplex PCR, while TCRdb's copy carries only in-frame clones and drops some. Of under 150,000 clones in the sample, roughly 89% were seen once. The chain links TRBV24-1 to TRBJ1-5; D not resolved. Material for sequencing was PBMCs. The source is a man aged 45-60 years with head and neck cancer. The CDR3 nucleotides are TGTGCCACCAGTGCCCCCGGTTCTAGCAATCAGCCCCAGCATTTT. As protein: CATSAPGSSNQPQHF.